The sequence of this T cell receptor beta chain was determined in a study of tumor-infiltrating lymphocytes in primary liver carcinoma. TCR beta cDNA was made from 400 to 500 ng total RNA with a constant-region primer. Three nested multiplex PCR rounds, a slightly modified ARM-PCR, produced the libraries for TCR beta. A C-beta reverse primer and TRBV1-TRBV30 forward primers served in each of the first two PCR rounds, at 9 to 10 cycles apiece. TCRdb re-called the multiplex PCR reads with MiXCR, one entry per CDR3 protein. The sample consists of about 64,000 distinct CDR3 sequences, over 60% of them appearing once. Taking roughly 18-32 mg of unsorted bulk tissue, the authors co-extracted RNA and DNA. Treatment of the patients' primary liver carcinoma consisted of surgical resection. On this clonotype itself: The target antigen is unknown.

General study results and limits: Among the pair types, tumor region pairs showed more overlap than tumor-adjacent and tumor-blood pairs.

The CDR3 runs to 14 residues. Germline V gene data show CDR1 as MNHEY and CDR2 as SVGAGI. V lost 8 bases, J lost 6 bases, and 11 bases stayed unmatched. The origin of this receptor is a man in his forties with primary liver carcinoma and hepatitis B virus infection. This chain joins TRBV6-5 and TRBJ2-7; 9 positions agree with TRBD1. Sequenced: liver tumor tissue from sampling region 4. Documented subset: tumor region T4, right-lateral pole. CDR3 coding DNA: TGTGCCAGCTCCTCCGGGACAGGGTATACCGAGCAGTACTTC. Residues: CASSSGTGYTEQYF.